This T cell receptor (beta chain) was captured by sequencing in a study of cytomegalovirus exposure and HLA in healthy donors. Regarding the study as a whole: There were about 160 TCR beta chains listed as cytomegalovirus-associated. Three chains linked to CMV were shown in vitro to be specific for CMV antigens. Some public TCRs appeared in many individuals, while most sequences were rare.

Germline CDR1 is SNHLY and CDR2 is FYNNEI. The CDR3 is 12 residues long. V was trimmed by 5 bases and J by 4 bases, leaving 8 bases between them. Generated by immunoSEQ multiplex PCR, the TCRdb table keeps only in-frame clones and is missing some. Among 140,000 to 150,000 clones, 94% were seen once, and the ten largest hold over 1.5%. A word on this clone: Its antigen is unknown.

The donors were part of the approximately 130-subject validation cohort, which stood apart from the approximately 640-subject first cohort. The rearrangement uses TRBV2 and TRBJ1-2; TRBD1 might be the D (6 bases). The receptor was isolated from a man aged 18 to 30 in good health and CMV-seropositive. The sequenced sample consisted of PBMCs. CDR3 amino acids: CASSHRVYGYTF. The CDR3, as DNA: TGTGCCAGCAGTCACAGGGTCTATGGCTACACCTTC.